The 5 T cell receptor beta chains given below trace back to one sample, sequenced in a study of blood T cell repertoires in COVID-19. Data came from immunoSEQ multiplex PCR; TCRdb stores just in-frame clones and leaves some out. The data contain fewer than 250,000 clones, approximately 80% of them singletons. Sample: PBMCs or T cells enriched from blood (not recorded which). Source of these receptors: a man between 60 and 75 years old who had recovered from COVID-19.

The CDR3 region is CASSAGQGSEQYF. The CDR3, as DNA: TGTGCCAGCAGCGCGGGACAGGGGTCCGAGCAGTACTTC. The chain joins TRBV9 to TRBJ2-7; 10 positions match TRBD1. Germline loops: CDR1 SGDLS, CDR2 YYNGEE. This CDR3 has 13 amino acids. V shed 3 bases and J 6 bases; nucleotides not matched to a gene: 3.

This clone was counted between two and nine times. The chain carries TRBV18 and TRBJ1-5; perhaps TRBD1 as D (5 bases). Per the germline V gene, CDR1 is KGHSH and CDR2 is LQKENI. Trimming pared 5 bases from V and 2 bases from J, leaving 10 bases between. The CDR3 loop spans 14 amino acids. This chain's CDR3 is CASSGRDGNQPQHF. The CDR3 DNA reads TGTGCCAGCTCAGGCAGGGATGGCAATCAGCCCCAGCATTTT.

The chain has TRBV5-4 and TRBJ2-1; 11 positions agree with TRBD2. The CDR3 covers 14 residues. In germline, CDR1 is SGHNT, CDR2 YYREEE (reference sequence). After removal of 2 bases from V and 6 bases from J, the junction contained 1 base not matched to a gene. The CDR3 DNA reads TGTGCCAGCAGCTTAACTAGCGGGGGCAATGAGCAGTTCTTC. Encoded protein: CASSLTSGGNEQFF.

The chain couples TRBV29-1 to TRBJ1-6; 8 nucleotides match TRBD1. Germline V CDR1 and CDR2: SQVTM, ANQGSEA. This CDR3 is built from 14 residues. Trimming cost V 5 bases and J 7 bases; bases outside gene matches: 7. This CDR3 is CSVTVGQGNSPLHF. Written as DNA, the CDR3 is TGCAGCGTTACGGTCGGACAGGGCAATTCACCCCTCCACTTT.

The J gene is TRBJ1-2, the V gene TRBV6-5; 7 positions match TRBD1. Germline values: CDR1 MNHEY, CDR2 SVGAGI. The CDR3 contains 15 residues. V dropped 0 bases and J dropped 1; count of bases not matched to a gene: 2. CDR3 bases: TGTGCCAGCAGTTACTCCAACAGGGGTAACTATGGCTACACCTTC. Protein: CASSYSNRGNYGYTF.